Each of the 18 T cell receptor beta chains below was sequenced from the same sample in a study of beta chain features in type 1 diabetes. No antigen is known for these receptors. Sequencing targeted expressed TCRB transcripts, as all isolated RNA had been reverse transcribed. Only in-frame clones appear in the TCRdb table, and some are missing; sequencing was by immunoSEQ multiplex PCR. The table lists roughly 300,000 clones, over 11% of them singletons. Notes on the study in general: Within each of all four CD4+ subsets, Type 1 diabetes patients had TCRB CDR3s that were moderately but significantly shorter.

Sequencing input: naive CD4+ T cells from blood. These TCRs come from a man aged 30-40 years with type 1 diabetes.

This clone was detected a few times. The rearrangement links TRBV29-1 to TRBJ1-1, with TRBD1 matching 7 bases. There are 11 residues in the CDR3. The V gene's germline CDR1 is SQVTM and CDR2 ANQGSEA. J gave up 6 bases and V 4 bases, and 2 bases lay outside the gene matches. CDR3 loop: CSVGGGSEAFF. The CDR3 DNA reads TGCAGCGTTGGAGGGGGCTCTGAAGCTTTCTTT.

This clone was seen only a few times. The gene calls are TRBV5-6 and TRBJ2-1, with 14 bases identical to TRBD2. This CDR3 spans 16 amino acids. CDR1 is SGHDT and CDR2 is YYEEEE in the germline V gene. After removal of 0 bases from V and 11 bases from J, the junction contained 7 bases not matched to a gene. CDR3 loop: CASSLEEGLAGAKQFF. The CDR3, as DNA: TGTGCCAGCAGCTTGGAGGAGGGACTAGCGGGAGCAAAGCAGTTCTTC.

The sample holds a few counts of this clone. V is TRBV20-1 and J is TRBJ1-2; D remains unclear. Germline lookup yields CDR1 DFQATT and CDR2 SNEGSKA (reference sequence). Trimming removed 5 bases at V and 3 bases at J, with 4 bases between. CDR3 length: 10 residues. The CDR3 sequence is CSAHDYGYTF. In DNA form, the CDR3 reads TGCAGTGCTCATGACTATGGCTACACCTTC.

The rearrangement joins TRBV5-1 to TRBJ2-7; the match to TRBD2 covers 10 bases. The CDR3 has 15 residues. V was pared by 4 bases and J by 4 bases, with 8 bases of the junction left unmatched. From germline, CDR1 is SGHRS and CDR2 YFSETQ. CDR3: CASSQREGPSYEQYF. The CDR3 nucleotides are TGCGCCAGCAGCCAGCGGGAGGGCCCTTCTTACGAGCAGTACTTC.

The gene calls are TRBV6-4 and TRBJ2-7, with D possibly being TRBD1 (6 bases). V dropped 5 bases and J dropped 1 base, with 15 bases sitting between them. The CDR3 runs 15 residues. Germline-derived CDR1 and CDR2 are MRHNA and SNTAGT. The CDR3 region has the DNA TGTGCCAGCAGTCGAGGACAGTGCTTATCCTACGAGCAGTACTTC. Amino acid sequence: CASSRGQCLSYEQYF.

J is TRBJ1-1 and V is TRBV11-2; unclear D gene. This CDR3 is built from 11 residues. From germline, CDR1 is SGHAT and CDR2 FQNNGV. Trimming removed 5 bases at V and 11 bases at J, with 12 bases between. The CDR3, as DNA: TGTGCCAGCAGCCCCAAGGGAGGGGCTTTCTTT. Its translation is CASSPKGGAFF.

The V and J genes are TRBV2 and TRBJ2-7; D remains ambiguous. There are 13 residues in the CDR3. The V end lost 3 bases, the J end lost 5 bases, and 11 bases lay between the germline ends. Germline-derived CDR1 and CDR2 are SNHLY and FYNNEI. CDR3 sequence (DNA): TGTGCCAGCAGTGACATACGGGTCCACGAGCAGTACTTC. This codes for CASSDIRVHEQYF.

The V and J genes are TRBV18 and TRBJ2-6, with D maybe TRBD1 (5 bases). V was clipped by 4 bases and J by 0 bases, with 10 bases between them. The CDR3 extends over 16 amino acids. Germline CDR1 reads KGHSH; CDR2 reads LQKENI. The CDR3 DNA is TGTGCCAGCTCACAGACAGTAAACTCTGGGGCCAACGTCCTGACTTTC. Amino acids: CASSQTVNSGANVLTF.

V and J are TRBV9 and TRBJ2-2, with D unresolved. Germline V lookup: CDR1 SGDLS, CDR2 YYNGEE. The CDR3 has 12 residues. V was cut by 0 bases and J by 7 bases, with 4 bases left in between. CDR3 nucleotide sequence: TGTGCCAGCAGCGTAGGGCACGGGGAGCTGTTTTTT. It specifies CASSVGHGELFF.

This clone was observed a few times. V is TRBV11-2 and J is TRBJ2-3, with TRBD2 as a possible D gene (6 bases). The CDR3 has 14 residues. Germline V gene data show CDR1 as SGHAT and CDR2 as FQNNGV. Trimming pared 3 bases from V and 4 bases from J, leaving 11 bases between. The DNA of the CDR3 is TGTGCCAGCAGCTTTAGCGGCAACTCAGATACGCAGTATTTT. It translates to CASSFSGNSDTQYF. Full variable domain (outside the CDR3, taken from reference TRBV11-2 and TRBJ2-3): EAGVAQSPRYKIIEKRQSVAFWCNPISGHATLYWYQQILGQGPKLLIQFQNNGVVDDSQLPKDRFSAERLKGVDSTLKIQPAKLEDSAVYLCASSFSGNSDTQYFGPGTRLTVL.

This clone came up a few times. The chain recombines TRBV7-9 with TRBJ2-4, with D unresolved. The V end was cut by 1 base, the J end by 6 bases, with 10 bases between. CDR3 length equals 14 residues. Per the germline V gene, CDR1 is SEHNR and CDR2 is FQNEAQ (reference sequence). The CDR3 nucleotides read TGTGCCAGCAGCTTAGTTATAGCTACAAACATTCAGTACTTC. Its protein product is CASSLVIATNIQYF.

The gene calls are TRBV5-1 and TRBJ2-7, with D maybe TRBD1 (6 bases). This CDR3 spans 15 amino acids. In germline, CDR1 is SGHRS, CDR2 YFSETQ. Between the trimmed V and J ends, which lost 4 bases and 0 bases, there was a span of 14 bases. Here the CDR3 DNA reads TGCGCCAGCAGCCGCACAGGGCCGCTCTCCTACGAGCAGTACTTC. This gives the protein CASSRTGPLSYEQYF.

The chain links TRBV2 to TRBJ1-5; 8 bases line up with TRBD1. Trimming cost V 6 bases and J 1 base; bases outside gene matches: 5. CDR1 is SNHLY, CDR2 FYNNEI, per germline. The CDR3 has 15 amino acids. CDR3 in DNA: TGTGCCAGCAGGGGTTGGACAGGGAGCAATCAGCCCCAGCATTTT. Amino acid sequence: CASRGWTGSNQPQHF.

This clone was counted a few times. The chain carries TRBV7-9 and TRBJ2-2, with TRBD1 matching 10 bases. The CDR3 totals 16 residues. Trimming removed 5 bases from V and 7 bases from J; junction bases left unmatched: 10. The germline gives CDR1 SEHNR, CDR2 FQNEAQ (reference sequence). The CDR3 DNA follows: TGTGCCAGCAGCCCCCGGGACAGGGGTTATGGCGGGGAGCTGTTTTTT. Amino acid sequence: CASSPRDRGYGGELFF.

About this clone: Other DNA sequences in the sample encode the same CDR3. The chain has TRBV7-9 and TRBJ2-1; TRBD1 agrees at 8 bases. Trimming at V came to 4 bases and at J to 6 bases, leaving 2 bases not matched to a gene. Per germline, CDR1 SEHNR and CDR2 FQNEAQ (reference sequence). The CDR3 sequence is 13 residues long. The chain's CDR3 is CASSSTGGNEQFF. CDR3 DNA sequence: TGTGCCAGCAGCTCCACAGGGGGCAATGAGCAGTTCTTC.

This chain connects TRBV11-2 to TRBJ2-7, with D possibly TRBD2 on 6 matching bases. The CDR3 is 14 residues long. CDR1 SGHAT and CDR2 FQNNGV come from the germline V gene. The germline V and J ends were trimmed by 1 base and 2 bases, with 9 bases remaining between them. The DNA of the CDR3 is TGTGCCAGCAGCTTAGTTAAGCGGGCCTACGAGCAGTACTTC. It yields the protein CASSLVKRAYEQYF.

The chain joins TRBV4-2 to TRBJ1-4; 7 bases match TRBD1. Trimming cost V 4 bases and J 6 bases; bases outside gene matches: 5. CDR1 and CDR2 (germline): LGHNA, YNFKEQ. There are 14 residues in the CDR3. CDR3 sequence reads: CASSRGQVDEKLFF. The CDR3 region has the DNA TGTGCCAGCAGCCGAGGACAGGTCGATGAAAAACTGTTTTTT.

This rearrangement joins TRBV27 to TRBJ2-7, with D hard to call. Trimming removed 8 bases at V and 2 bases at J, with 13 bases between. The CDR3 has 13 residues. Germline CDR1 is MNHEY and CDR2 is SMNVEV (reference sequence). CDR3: CASRPDSAYEQYF. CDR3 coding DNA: TGTGCCAGCCGTCCCGACTCAGCCTACGAGCAGTACTTC.